This paragraph covers one T cell receptor beta chain sequence. Its antigen is unknown. It has no much larger one-base neighbor in the sample; base qualities were not kept. Ficoll-Paque density gradient centrifugation was used to isolate PBMCs. From cysteine to phenylalanine, the CDR3 is 13 amino acids long. Of the read, only the CDR3 DNA is kept; its 39 bases are in frame from base 1. V is clipped by 1 base and J by 5 bases, and the sequence between their germline boundaries is 6 bases long. CDR1 and CDR2, per the germline V gene, are SGHVS and FNYEAQ. These data originate in a study of T-cell memory formation after mild COVID-19 (dated by TCRdb to about 2021). Notes on the research overall: TCR sequence clusters from the two donors were found to be largely donor specific. T-cell clones expanding and contracting after mild COVID-19 in a couple of donors were tracked by longitudinal TCRalpha and TCRbeta repertoire sequencing. The cohort was made up of two young adult volunteers, one female and one male, who were previously healthy.

Study-wide conclusions, independent of this receptor: Balanced CD4/CD8 phenotypes were observed for clones contracting from day 15 to 85, whereas a bias towards CD4+ was observed for a second wave of clones expanding from day 15 to 37. Contracting CD4+ clones turned up mainly in the CM and EM memory subsets, whereas EMRA was where CD8+ clones were enriched. Some responding clones were detected in pre-infection memory, which suggested that pre-existing cross-reactive memory T cells had joined the SARS-CoV-2 response. Only two mild cases were covered by the study, and larger cohorts that include severe cases with pre-infection samples were considered necessary. Whether the second-wave clones peaking on day 37 were SARS-CoV-2 specific was not confirmed.

These reads were obtained on an Illumina NovaSeq 6000. TCRalpha and TCRbeta cDNA libraries were constructed by 5'RACE with constant-segment primers, with sample barcodes and unique molecular identifiers being introduced. RNA was extracted from every sample with Trizol reagent. Library amplification was performed in two PCR steps, and a second sample barcode and Illumina TruSeq adapters were introduced in the second step. Sequencing of the libraries was done on an Illumina NovaSeq, producing 2 x 150 bp paired-end reads. In the source study's methods: Demultiplexing of reads and collapsing into UMI-guided consensus sequences were performed with migec v1.2.7. Using mixcr v2.1.11, UMI consensuses were aligned to TRA and TRB V and J templates and then assembled into clonotypes. A clonotype was counted as expanded or contracted only when both edgeR and NoisET called the clonotype significant, with the noise models trained on biological replicates. For edgeR calls, the thresholds were a false discovery rate-adjusted p below 0.01 and a log2 fold-change of 1. As an exploratory analysis of dynamics, max-normalized trajectories of the 1000 most abundant clonotypes were examined by PCA with hierarchical clustering. The CD4 or CD8 phenotype of responding clones was assigned using the separately sequenced CD4+ and CD8+ repertoires. Using fastp at Q25 and MiXCR, TCRdb reprocessed the public reads and kept productive beta chains. CDR3 protein sequences are deduplicated, and each keeps its most common genes and DNA. The V and J calls were determined by TCRdb, not by the authors. The sample data list about 190,000 distinct CDR3 sequences, and around 25% of these were observed just once. About 10% of the sample is held by the ten biggest clonotypes.

Sequencing was performed on PBMCs or a T cell subset sorted from them (not recorded which). The chain joins TRBV7-6 to TRBJ2-1; no D gene can be assigned with confidence. The receptor was derived from an adult woman who had mild COVID-19 (a few samples of this study predate the infection). The sample titles of this study are shuffled in the database, so cell type and time point are left out; the donor was told from shared clones. The bases read TGTGCCAGCAGCTTAGGCCGAGACAATGAGCAGTTCTTC. Its protein is CASSLGRDNEQFF. With the portions outside the CDR3 filled from the reference TRBV7-6 and TRBJ2-1 genes, the complete variable region becomes GAGVSQSPRYKVTKRGQDVALRCDPISGHVSLYWYRQALGQGPEFLTYFNYEAQQDKSGLPNDRFSAERPEGSISTLTIQRTEQRDSAMYRCASSLGRDNEQFFGPGTRLTVL.